One and the same sample provided the 2 T cell receptor beta chains below, sequenced in a study of shared clonotypes between healthy human individuals. The table came from immunoSEQ multiplex PCR; TCRdb's copy has only in-frame clones and leaves some out. The repertoire holds about 560,000 clones, with roughly 79% as singletons. The source material was PBMCs. The receptors here all came from a woman in her thirties or forties in good health. Some clones in this sample may be carry-over from other donors' samples.

This clone was seen just once. The gene calls are TRBV5-1 and TRBJ2-7, with 11 nucleotides matching TRBD1. CDR3 length: 16 residues. The J segment lost 2 bases and the V segment lost 3 bases, leaving 7 bases of the junction unmatched. Germline values: CDR1 SGHRS, CDR2 YFSETQ. CDR3 sequence (DNA): TGCGCCAGCAGCTACATCCCGGGACAGGGGGCCTACGAGCAGTACTTC. This encodes CASSYIPGQGAYEQYF.

The chain links TRBV25-1 to TRBJ2-2; maybe TRBD2 (7 bases). The CDR3 sequence is 15 residues long. V gave up 2 bases and J gave up 4 bases, with 11 bases separating them. CDR1 MGHDK and CDR2 SYGVNS come from the germline V gene. CDR3 amino acids: CASSEGGAVTGELFF. The CDR3 bases are TGTGCCAGCAGTGAAGGGGGGGCGGTCACCGGGGAGCTGTTTTTT.